Sequencing of this T cell receptor beta chain was carried out in a study of early T cells in non-severe SARS-CoV-2 infection. Study at large: Sequencing of unsorted whole blood was done on bulk RNA, leaving chains unpaired. Study observations and caveats: Using VDJdb, the matching emphasized anti-spike CD8 responses while missing private and CD4 specificities.

Separate cDNA molecules each had unique molecular identifiers attached to them. TCRdb passed the 5' RACE reads through MiXCR, listing each CDR3 protein once. Of 50,000 to 70,000 distinct CDR3 sequences in the sample, roughly 10% were seen once. There are many counts of this clonotype. Its antigen remains unknown. Germline loops: CDR1 SGHAT, CDR2 FQNNGV. Trimming removed 5 bases at V and 7 bases at J, with 14 bases between. The CDR3 runs 13 residues. The material sequenced was whole blood. This chain uses TRBV11-2 with TRBJ2-5, with D perhaps matching TRBD2 (6 bases). The sequence derives from an adult who was a healthcare worker with PCR-confirmed SARS-CoV-2 infection or an uninfected control (not recorded which). The CDR3 DNA reads TGTGCCAGCAGCCCTCGGCGGGACGGGACCCAGTACTTC. This translates into CASSPRRDGTQYF.